The subject of this entry is one T cell receptor (beta chain). This clonotype was found a few times. Its cognate antigen has yet to be identified. The input lacks base qualities; no much larger clone sits a single base away. Systemically healthy Caucasian individuals from Russia, some 38 in total and aged roughly 6 to 100 years, were included as donors. Each donor gave ten milliliters of peripheral blood, collected into EDTA-treated Vacutainer tubes. PBMCs were isolated by Ficoll-Paque density-gradient centrifugation, with at least 6 million obtained per sample. Total RNA was extracted from PBMCs with Trizol reagent, with at least 6 micrograms obtained per sample. The percentages of naive CD45RAhigh/CD27high T cells were determined by flow cytometry on a PBMC aliquot from every donor. Reading the germline V gene gives CDR1 SGHDN and CDR2 FVKESK. The cysteine opens and the phenylalanine closes a CDR3 of 13 amino acids. Here the CDR3 DNA is all that survives: 39 bases in frame from base 1. Relative to germline, V is 5 bases shorter and J is 5 bases shorter, with 9 bases between their ends.

This sample is drawn from a study of blood T cells in healthy people across ages (dated by TCRdb to the mid-2010s). Turning to the overall study: In model experiments, roughly one uniquely barcoded TCR beta cDNA molecule per two T cells was captured by template switching. To track age-related changes in TCR beta repertoire diversity, the study relied on deep sequencing normalized with unique cDNA molecular identifiers. The donors were divided into four age groups: young (average around 16 years), middle-aged (under 40), aged (around 67) and long-lived (around 87). To avoid experimental bias, donors of different ages were distributed randomly across sequencing lanes. The study analyzed two additional independent replicas of 1 million unique cDNA reads from the same blood draw for two donors, one aged 18 to 30 and one aged 80 or older.

Paper-wide results and their limitations: Because profiling used bulk unsorted PBMCs, naive and antigen-experienced compartments could not be compared conclusively. Compared with the aged group, the long-lived group had more naive CD4+ T cells, fewer expanded clones and increased TCR diversity, suggesting age selection. Because donor CMV infection status was unknown, age-related changes in expanded clonotypes were potentially confounded. Observed TCR beta diversity per million T cells fell roughly linearly with age, and a significant reduction was already apparent by age around 36. Estimates of total diversity based on one million sequenced T cells were considered lower bounds and underestimates. A strong correlation was found between observed TCR beta diversity and the percentage of naive T cells measured by flow cytometry.

Receptor amplification or capture employed 5' RACE. Sequenced using an Illumina HiSeq 2500. A second roughly 6 to 12 cycle PCR used a sample-barcoded 5' primer and a J-beta primer mix. A unique molecular identifier was introduced onto each TCR beta cDNA molecule by a template-switch 5' adaptor carrying 12 random nucleotides. At least 3 million CDR3-containing paired-end reads were obtained from each sample. The Mint cDNA synthesis kit, primed by a TRBC-specific oligonucleotide, was used to synthesize first-strand cDNA from all RNA. Following uracil-DNA glycosylase treatment, a first 18-cycle PCR with universal primers M1SS and BC2_uni_R was performed on all cDNA. The paper's data handling went like this. For normalization, 1 million high-quality reads were randomly selected from each sample, with every read carrying a distinct molecular identifier. Reads with shared molecular identifiers were discarded instead of being binned into consensus sequences. CDR3 identification, clonotype clustering and error correction used MiTCR with a Q25 quality threshold and the strictest error-elimination algorithm. Lower-bound total TCR beta diversity was estimated with a nonparametric unseen species model using Euler transformation. TCRdb reprocessing: public reads trimmed at Q25 with fastp, clones called with MiXCR, in-frame beta chains kept. Each entry is one CDR3 protein sequence, shown with its most common DNA and genes. The V and J calls and clone size come from TCRdb's table, not from the authors' own analysis. Here the sample has some 700,000 distinct CDR3 sequences; about 40% occur a single time. The ten largest clones represent about 20% of the sample.

The sequence came from a woman in her sixties in good health. The sequencing sample was made of blood. The chain is assembled from TRBV14 and TRBJ2-2; the D gene is perhaps TRBD2, on 5 matching bases. The DNA sequence reads TGTGCCAGCAGCGGACTCGGGACCGGGGAGCTGTTTTTT. Translated, this gives CASSGLGTGELFF.